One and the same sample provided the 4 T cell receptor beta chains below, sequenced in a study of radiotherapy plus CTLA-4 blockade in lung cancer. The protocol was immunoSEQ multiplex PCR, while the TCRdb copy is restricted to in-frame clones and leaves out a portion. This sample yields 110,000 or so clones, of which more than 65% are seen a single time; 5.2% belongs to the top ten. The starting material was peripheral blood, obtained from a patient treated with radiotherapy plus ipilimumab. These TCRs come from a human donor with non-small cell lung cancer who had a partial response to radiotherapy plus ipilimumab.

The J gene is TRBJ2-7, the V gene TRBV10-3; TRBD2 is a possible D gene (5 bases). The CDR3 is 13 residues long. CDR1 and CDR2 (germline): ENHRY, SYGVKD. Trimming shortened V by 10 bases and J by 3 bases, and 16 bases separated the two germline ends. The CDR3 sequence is CATSPTDFYEQYF. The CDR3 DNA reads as TGTGCCACCAGCCCGACGGACTTCTACGAGCAGTACTTC.

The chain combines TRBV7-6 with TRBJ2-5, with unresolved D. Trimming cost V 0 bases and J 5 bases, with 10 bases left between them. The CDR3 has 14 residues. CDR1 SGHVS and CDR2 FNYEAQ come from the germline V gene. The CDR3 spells CASSLAESRETQYF. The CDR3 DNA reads TGTGCCAGCAGCTTAGCGGAGTCCCGGGAGACCCAGTACTTC.

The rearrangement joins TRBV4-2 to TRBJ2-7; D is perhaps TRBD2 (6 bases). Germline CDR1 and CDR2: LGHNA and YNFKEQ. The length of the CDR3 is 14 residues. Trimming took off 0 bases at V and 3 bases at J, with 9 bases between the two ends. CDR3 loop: CASSQDLTSYEQYF. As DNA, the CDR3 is TGTGCCAGCAGCCAAGATTTGACTAGCTACGAGCAGTACTTC.

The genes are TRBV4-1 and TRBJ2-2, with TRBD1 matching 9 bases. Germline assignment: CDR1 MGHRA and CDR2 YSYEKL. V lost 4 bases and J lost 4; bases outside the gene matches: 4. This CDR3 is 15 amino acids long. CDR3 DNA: TGCGCCAGCAGCCCGGGACAGGGAATCACCGGGGAGCTGTTTTTT. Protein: CASSPGQGITGELFF.